Each of the 18 T cell receptor beta chains below was sequenced from the same sample in a study of a mutant IDH1 vaccine in newly diagnosed glioma. Time point noted: week 35, safety follow-up. All doses held 300 ug of mutant IDH1 20-mer peptide, with topical imiquimod. Generated by immunoSEQ multiplex PCR, the TCRdb table keeps only in-frame clones and is missing some. The table shows about 55,000 clones, with under 90% occurring only once. Antigen specificity for these receptors is unknown. This specimen was PBMCs, taken from a glioma patient whose treatment included an IDH1 peptide vaccine. The origin of the receptors is a woman younger than 35 with glioma.

V and J are TRBV6-4 and TRBJ1-2; a weak D match, TRBD1 (5 bases). CDR1 and CDR2 (germline): MRHNA, SNTAGT. The CDR3 has 13 amino acids. Between the trimmed V and J ends, which lost 8 bases and 8 bases, there was a span of 18 bases. CDR3 loop: CASARARTAGYTF. CDR3 bases: TGTGCCAGCGCCAGGGCGAGAACGGCAGGCTACACCTTC.

This clone came up a few times. For the CDR3, the DNA is TGCAGCGTTGAAGAGTGGGGGTCTGAAGCTTTCTTT. Its translation: CSVEEWGSEAFF. The genes are TRBV29-1 and TRBJ1-1, with D perhaps matching TRBD1 (5 bases). Germline V CDR1 and CDR2: SQVTM, ANQGSEA. V gave up 0 bases and J gave up 6 bases, with 8 bases separating them. The CDR3 contains 12 residues.

The chain uses TRBV30 and TRBJ1-2, with no clear D. Trimming left V 2 bases short and J 6 bases short, with 16 bases between. CDR3 length equals 14 residues. Germline V CDR1 and CDR2: GTSNPN, SVGIG (reference sequence). In DNA form, the CDR3 reads TGTGCCTGGAGTACTGGGGTTGGGATTGATGGCTACACCTTC. Translated, it gives CAWSTGVGIDGYTF.

The rearrangement joins TRBV6-6 to TRBJ2-5; weak D call: TRBD1 (5 bases). Looked up from germline, CDR1 is MNHNY and CDR2 is SVGAGI (reference sequence). V was trimmed by 6 bases and J by 0 bases, leaving 14 bases between them. This CDR3 spans 15 amino acids. CDR3 sequence reads: CASRELTAYQETQYF. CDR3 in DNA: TGTGCCAGCAGAGAACTGACAGCGTACCAAGAGACCCAGTACTTC.

The chain carries TRBV5-1 and TRBJ2-2; tentatively, D is TRBD1 (5 bases). The CDR3 spans 14 residues. V was cut by 3 bases and J by 4 bases, with 10 bases left in between. The germline gives CDR1 SGHRS, CDR2 YFSETQ. The CDR3 sequence is CASSWKGLTGELFF. In nucleotides, the CDR3 is TGCGCCAGCAGCTGGAAGGGGCTCACCGGGGAGCTGTTTTTT.

This chain uses TRBV5-6 with TRBJ2-5; 7 nucleotides line up with TRBD2. Germline CDR1 and CDR2: SGHDT and YYEEEE. V trimming: 0 bases; J trimming: 6 bases; junction bases outside the gene matches: 2. The CDR3 length is 13 residues. CDR3 region: CASSLARGKTQYF. The CDR3 nucleotides read TGTGCCAGCAGCTTGGCGCGGGGGAAGACCCAGTACTTC.

The chain has TRBV30 and TRBJ2-1; D unclear. The CDR3 length is 11 residues. V lost 0 bases, J lost 11 bases, and 8 bases lay in between. The germline V gene has CDR1 GTSNPN and CDR2 SVGIG (reference sequence). CDR3 residues: CAWSVQRKQFF. CDR3 DNA: TGTGCCTGGAGTGTACAACGTAAGCAGTTCTTC.

The chain joins TRBV5-4 to TRBJ2-3; the D gene could be TRBD1 or TRBD2 (6 bases each). Trimming took 2 bases from V and 4 from J, leaving 14 bases between them. Germline CDR1 SGHNT, CDR2 YYREEE (reference sequence). This CDR3 is 15 amino acids long. CDR3: CASSFEGGGSDTQYF. CDR3 DNA: TGTGCCAGCAGCTTCGAGGGGGGCGGTTCAGATACGCAGTATTTT.

The chain recombines TRBV5-5 with TRBJ2-1; 8 positions match TRBD2. V gave up 1 base and J gave up 6 bases; unmatched junction bases: 6. The CDR3 covers 15 residues. Germline lookup yields CDR1 SGHKS and CDR2 YYEKEE (reference sequence). CDR3 amino acids: CASSLFVAGPNEQFF. CDR3 DNA sequence: TGTGCCAGCAGCTTGTTCGTAGCGGGGCCCAATGAGCAGTTCTTC.

The chain uses TRBV5-4 and TRBJ2-7, with 11 nucleotides matching TRBD2. This CDR3 spans 14 amino acids. V gave up 4 bases and J gave up 6 bases; unmatched junction bases: 6. Germline-derived CDR1 and CDR2 are SGHNT and YYREEE (reference sequence). In DNA, the CDR3 is TGTGCCAGCAGCGTAGCGGGGGGGCCCAGCGAGCAGTACTTC. It translates to CASSVAGGPSEQYF.

The V gene is TRBV5-6, the J gene TRBJ2-3; the match to TRBD1 covers 7 bases. The CDR3 spans 18 residues. Per germline, CDR1 SGHDT and CDR2 YYEEEE. The ends lost 4 bases at V and 6 bases at J; junction bases unmatched: 20. The CDR3 sequence is CASSPLISQGVSMDTQYF. Written as DNA, the CDR3 is TGTGCCAGCAGCCCCCTCATAAGTCAGGGGGTTTCGATGGATACGCAGTATTTT.

V and J are TRBV7-2 and TRBJ1-1; 7 bases fit TRBD1. The trim removed 5 bases at V and 0 bases at J, leaving 9 bases unmatched. Per germline, CDR1 SGHTA and CDR2 FQGNSA. CDR3 size: 16 residues. Written as DNA, the CDR3 is TGTGCCAGCAGCACTCCGGACAGGACGATGAACACTGAAGCTTTCTTT. This encodes CASSTPDRTMNTEAFF.

The chain couples TRBV7-2 to TRBJ1-5; no definite D call. V was cut by 5 bases and J by 7 bases, with 9 bases left in between. The CDR3 loop spans 12 amino acids. Looked up from germline, CDR1 is SGHTA and CDR2 is FQGNSA. CDR3: CASSPPGQPQHF. The DNA of the CDR3 is TGTGCCAGCAGCCCGCCCGGGCAGCCCCAGCATTTT. Full variable domain (missing parts from reference TRBV7-2 and TRBJ1-5): GAGVSQSPSNKVTEKGKDVELRCDPISGHTALYWYRQSLGQGLEFLIYFQGNSAPDKSGLPSDRFSAERTGGSVSTLTIQRTQQEDSAVYLCASSPPGQPQHFGDGTRLSIL.

The chain is built from TRBV11-3 and TRBJ2-7; TRBD2 matches at 11 bases. The CDR3 runs 18 residues. The germline gives CDR1 SGHNT, CDR2 YENEEA. The V and J ends lost 1 base and 2 bases, in that order; junction bases with no gene match: 10. The CDR3 coding sequence is TGTGCCAGCAGCTTAGGAATTAGCGGGGGGGAGCCCGCCTACGAGCAGTACTTC. Translation gives CASSLGISGGEPAYEQYF.

The chain has TRBV4-3 and TRBJ1-4, with unresolved D. The length of the CDR3 is 13 residues. V was trimmed by 4 bases and J by 3 bases, leaving 6 bases between them. Germline-derived CDR1 and CDR2 are LGHNA and YSLEER. The CDR3 DNA reads as TGCGCCAGCAGCCGATACGCTAATGAAAAACTGTTTTTT. It codes for CASSRYANEKLFF.

This clone has just a few counts. The chain joins TRBV7-2 to TRBJ1-6; a weak D match, TRBD1 (5 bases). V lost 3 bases and J 10 bases, leaving 22 bases between the germline ends. This CDR3 is built from 17 residues. The V gene's germline CDR1 is SGHTA and CDR2 FQGNSA. The CDR3 region has the DNA TGTGCCAGCAGCTTCGGACTCCGGGACTCCTCCGGGTCACCCCTCCACTTT. Protein product: CASSFGLRDSSGSPLHF.

This chain connects TRBV13 to TRBJ2-7; maybe TRBD2 (5 bases). V lost 3 bases, J lost 6 bases, and 15 bases lay in between. Looked up from germline, CDR1 is PRHDT and CDR2 is FYEKMQ (reference sequence). The CDR3 loop spans 14 amino acids. This CDR3 reads CASSFSLTRGEQYF. The DNA for the CDR3 is TGTGCCAGCAGCTTTTCCCTTACACGGGGCGAGCAGTACTTC. Full variable domain (missing parts from reference TRBV13 and TRBJ2-7): AAGVIQSPRHLIKEKRETATLKCYPIPRHDTVYWYQQGPGQDPQFLISFYEKMQSDKGSIPDRFSAQQFSDYHSELNMSSLELGDSALYFCASSFSLTRGEQYFGPGTRLTVT.

The chain is built from TRBV2 and TRBJ2-5; no clear D. The DNA matches TRBJ2-7 better at its end, which makes the J call doubtful. CDR1 is SNHLY and CDR2 is FYNNEI in the germline V gene. CDR3 size: 13 residues. This CDR3 is CASSESAVGEQYF. CDR3 nucleotide sequence: TGTGCCAGCAGTGAAAGTGCCGTGGGCGAGCAGTACTTC.